A single T cell receptor (beta chain) is shown here with its context. The CDR3 extends over 15 amino acids. Germline assignment: CDR1 SGHAT and CDR2 FQNNGV. V lost 3 bases and J lost 4, with 15 bases in between. The data derive from a study of T cells in Graves' hyperthyroidism and ophthalmopathy. Those patients with uncontrolled infection, other autoimmune disease, pregnancy or lactation were excluded. Isolation of PBMCs was performed on around 9.4 ml fresh peripheral blood. TCR beta CDR3 regions were amplified from RNA. HTBI primers were the set used in a first-round RT-PCR of the TCR CDR3. TCRdb processed the multiplex PCR reads anew with MiXCR; each CDR3 protein has one entry. Among fewer than 900,000 distinct CDR3 sequences listed, about 19% were seen once.

This chain connects TRBV11-2 to TRBJ1-1; tentative D call: TRBD1 (6 bases). Sequencing used blood. This receptor was identified in a woman between 45 and 65 years old with Graves' hyperthyroidism that later progressed to Graves' ophthalmopathy. Here the CDR3 DNA reads TGTGCCAGCAGCTTTGCGGGGGGGCCTAGCACTGAAGCTTTCTTT. Translated, it gives CASSFAGGPSTEAFF.